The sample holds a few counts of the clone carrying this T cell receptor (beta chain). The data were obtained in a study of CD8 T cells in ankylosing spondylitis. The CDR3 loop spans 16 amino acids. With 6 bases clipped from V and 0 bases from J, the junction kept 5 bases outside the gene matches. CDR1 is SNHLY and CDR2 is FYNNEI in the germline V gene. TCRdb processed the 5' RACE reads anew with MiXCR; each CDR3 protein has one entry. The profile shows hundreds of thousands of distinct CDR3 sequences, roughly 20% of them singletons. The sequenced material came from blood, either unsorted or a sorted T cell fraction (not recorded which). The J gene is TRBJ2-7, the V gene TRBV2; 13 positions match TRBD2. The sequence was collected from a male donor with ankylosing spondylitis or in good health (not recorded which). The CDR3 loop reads CASRATSGGHSYEQYF. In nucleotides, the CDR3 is TGTGCCAGCAGAGCGACTAGCGGGGGGCACTCCTACGAGCAGTACTTC. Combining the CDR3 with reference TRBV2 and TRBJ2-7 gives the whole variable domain EPEVTQTPSHQVTQMGQEVILRCVPISNHLYFYWYRQILGQKVEFLVSFYNNEISEKSEIFDDQFSVERPDGSNFTLKIRSTKLEDSAMYFCASRATSGGHSYEQYFGPGTRLTVT.